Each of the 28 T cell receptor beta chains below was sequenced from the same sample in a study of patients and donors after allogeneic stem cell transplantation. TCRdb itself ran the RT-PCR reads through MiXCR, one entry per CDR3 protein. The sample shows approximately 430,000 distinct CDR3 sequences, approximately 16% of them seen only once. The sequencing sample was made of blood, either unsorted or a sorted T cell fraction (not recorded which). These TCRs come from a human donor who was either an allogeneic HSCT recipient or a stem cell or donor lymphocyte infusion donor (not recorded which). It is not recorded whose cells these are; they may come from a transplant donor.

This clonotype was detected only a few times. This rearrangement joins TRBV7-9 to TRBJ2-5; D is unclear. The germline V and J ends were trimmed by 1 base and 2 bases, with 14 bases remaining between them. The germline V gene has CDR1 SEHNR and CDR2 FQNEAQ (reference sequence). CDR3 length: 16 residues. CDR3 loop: CASSLDILQPQETQYF. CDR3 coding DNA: TGTGCCAGCAGCTTAGACATCCTACAGCCACAAGAGACCCAGTACTTC.

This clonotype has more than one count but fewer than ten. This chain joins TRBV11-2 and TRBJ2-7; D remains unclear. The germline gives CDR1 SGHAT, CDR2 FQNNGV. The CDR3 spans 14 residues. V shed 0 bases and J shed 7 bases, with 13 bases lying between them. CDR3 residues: CASSLEGRKEEQYF. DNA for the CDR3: TGTGCCAGCAGCTTAGAAGGTCGGAAGGAGGAGCAGTACTTC.

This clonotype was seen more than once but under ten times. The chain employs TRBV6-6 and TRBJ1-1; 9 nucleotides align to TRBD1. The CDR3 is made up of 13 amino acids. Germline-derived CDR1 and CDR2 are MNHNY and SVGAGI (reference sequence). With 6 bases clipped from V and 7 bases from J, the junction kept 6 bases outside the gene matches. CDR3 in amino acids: CASSLRDRVEAFF. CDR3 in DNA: TGTGCCAGCAGCCTCCGGGACAGGGTTGAAGCTTTCTTT.

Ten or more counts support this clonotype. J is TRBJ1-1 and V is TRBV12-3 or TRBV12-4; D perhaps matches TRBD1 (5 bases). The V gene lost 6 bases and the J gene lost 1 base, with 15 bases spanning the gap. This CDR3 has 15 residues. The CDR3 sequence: CASSLRAGGNTEAFF. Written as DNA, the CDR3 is TGTGCCAGCAGCCTACGTGCGGGGGGGAACACTGAAGCTTTCTTT.

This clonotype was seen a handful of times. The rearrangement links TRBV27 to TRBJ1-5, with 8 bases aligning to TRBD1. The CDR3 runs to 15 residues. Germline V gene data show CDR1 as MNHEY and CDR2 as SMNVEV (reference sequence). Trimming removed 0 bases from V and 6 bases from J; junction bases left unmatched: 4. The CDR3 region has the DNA TGTGCCAGCAGTTTATCGGGACAGGCCACTCAGCCCCAGCATTTT. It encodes CASSLSGQATQPQHF.

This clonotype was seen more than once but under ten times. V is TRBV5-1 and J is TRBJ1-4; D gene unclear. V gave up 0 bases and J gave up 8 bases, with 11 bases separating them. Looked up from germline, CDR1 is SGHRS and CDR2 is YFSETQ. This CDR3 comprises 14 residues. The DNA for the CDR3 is TGCGCCAGCAGCTTGGGAATCGTCGGGGAAAAACTGTTTTTT. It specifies CASSLGIVGEKLFF.

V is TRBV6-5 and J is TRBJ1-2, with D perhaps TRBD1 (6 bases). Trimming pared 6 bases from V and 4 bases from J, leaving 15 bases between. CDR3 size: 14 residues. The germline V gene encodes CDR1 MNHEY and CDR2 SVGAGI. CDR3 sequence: CASSYRGQSYGYTF. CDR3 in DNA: TGTGCCAGCAGCTACAGAGGACAGAGCTATGGCTACACCTTC.

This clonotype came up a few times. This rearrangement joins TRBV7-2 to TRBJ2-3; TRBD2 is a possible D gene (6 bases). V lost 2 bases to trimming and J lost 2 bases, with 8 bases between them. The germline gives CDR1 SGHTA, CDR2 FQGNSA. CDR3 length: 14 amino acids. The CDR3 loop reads CASSLRRDTDTQYF. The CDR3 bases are TGTGCCAGCAGCTTAAGGAGGGACACAGATACGCAGTATTTT. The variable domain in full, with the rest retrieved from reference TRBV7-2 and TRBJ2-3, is GAGVSQSPSNKVTEKGKDVELRCDPISGHTALYWYRQSLGQGLEFLIYFQGNSAPDKSGLPSDRFSAERTGGSVSTLTIQRTQQEDSAVYLCASSLRRDTDTQYFGPGTRLTVL.

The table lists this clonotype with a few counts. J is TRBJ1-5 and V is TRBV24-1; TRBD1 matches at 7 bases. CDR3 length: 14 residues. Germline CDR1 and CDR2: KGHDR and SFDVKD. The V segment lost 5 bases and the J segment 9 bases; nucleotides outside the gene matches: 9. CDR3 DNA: TGTGCCACCAGTGCCCCGGACAGGACAAGGCCCCAGCATTTT. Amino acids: CATSAPDRTRPQHF.

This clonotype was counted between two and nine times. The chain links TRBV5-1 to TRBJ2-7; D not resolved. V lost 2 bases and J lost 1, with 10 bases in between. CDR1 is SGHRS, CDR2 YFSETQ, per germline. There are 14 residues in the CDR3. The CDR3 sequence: CASSFKGPSYEQYF. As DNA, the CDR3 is TGCGCCAGCAGCTTTAAGGGTCCGTCCTACGAGCAGTACTTC. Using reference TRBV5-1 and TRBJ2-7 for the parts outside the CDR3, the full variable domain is KAGVTQTPRYLIKTRGQQVTLSCSPISGHRSVSWYQQTPGQGLQFLFEYFSETQRNKGNFPGRFSGRQFSNSRSEMNVSTLELGDSALYLCASSFKGPSYEQYFGPGTRLTVT.

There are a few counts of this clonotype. CDR3: CASTGLAGGNEQFF. CDR3 in DNA: TGTGCCAGCACAGGACTAGCGGGAGGCAATGAGCAGTTCTTC. The V gene is TRBV28, the J gene TRBJ2-1; 14 nucleotides line up with TRBD2. This CDR3 is 14 amino acids long. Germline V CDR1 and CDR2: MDHEN, SYDVKM. The V gene end was trimmed by 7 bases and the J gene end by 6 bases; junction bases not matched to a gene: 2.

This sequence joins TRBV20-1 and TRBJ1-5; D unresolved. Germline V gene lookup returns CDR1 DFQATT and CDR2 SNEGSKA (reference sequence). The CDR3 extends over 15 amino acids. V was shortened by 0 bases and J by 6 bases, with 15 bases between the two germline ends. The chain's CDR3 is CSARESRPGGQPQHF. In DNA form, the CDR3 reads TGCAGTGCTAGAGAGTCTCGACCGGGTGGTCAGCCCCAGCATTTT.

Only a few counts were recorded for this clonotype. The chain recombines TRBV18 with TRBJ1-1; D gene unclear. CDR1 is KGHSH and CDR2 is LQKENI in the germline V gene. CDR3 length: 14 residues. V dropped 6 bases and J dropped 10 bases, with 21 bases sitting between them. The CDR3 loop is CASSLKGGPEGAFF. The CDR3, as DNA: TGTGCCAGCTCGCTTAAGGGAGGCCCCGAGGGAGCTTTCTTT. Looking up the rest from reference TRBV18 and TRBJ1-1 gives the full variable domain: NAGVMQNPRHLVRRRGQEARLRCSPMKGHSHVYWYRQLPEEGLKFMVYLQKENIIDESGMPKERFSAEFPKEGPSILRIQQVVRGDSAAYFCASSLKGGPEGAFFGQGTRLTVV.

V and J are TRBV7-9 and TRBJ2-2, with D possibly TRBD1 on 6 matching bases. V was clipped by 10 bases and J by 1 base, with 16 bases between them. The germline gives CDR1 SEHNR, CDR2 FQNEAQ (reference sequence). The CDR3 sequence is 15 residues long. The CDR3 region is CATSPGHLNTGELFF. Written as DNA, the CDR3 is TGTGCCACCTCCCCGGGACATCTGAACACCGGGGAGCTGTTTTTT.

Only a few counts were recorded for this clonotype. CDR3 amino acids: CASSLTGRGYF. In DNA, the CDR3 is TGTGCCAGCAGCTTAACAGGACGGGGGTACTTC. The chain is built from TRBV7-2 and TRBJ2-4; D may be TRBD1 or TRBD2 (5 bases each). This CDR3 has 11 amino acids. Trimming removed 2 bases from V and 15 bases from J, with 11 bases in between. Looked up from germline, CDR1 is SGHTA and CDR2 is FQGNSA.

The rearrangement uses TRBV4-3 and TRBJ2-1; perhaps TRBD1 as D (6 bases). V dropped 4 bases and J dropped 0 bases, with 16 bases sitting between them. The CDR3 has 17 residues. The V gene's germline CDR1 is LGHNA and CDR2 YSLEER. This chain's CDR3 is CASSPYGQTSSYNEQFF. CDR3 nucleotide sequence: TGCGCCAGCAGCCCTTATGGACAGACCAGCTCCTACAATGAGCAGTTCTTC.

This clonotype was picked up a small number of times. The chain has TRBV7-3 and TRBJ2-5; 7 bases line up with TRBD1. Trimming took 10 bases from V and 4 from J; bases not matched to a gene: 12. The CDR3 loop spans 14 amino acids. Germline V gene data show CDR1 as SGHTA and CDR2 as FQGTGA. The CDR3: CATTNRDSLETQYF. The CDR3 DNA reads TGTGCCACTACCAACCGGGACAGCCTAGAGACCCAGTACTTC. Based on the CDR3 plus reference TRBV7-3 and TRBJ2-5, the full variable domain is GAGVSQTPSNKVTEKGKYVELRCDPISGHTALYWYRQSLGQGPEFLIYFQGTGAADDSGLPNDRFFAVRPEGSVSTLKIQRTERGDSAVYLCATTNRDSLETQYFGPGTRLLVL.

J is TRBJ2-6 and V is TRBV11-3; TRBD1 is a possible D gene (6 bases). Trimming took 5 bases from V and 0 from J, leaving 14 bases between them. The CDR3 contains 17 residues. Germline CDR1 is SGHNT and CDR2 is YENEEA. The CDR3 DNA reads TGTGCCAGCAGCACCCGACAGGATCGCTCTGGGGCCAACGTCCTGACTTTC. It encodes CASSTRQDRSGANVLTF.

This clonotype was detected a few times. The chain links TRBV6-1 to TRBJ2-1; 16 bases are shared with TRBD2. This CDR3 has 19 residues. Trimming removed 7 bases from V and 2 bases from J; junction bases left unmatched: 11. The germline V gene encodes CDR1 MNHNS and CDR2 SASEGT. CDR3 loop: CASTDDGTSGRAAYNEQFF. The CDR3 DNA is TGTGCCAGCACCGACGACGGGACTAGCGGGAGGGCCGCCTACAATGAGCAGTTCTTC.

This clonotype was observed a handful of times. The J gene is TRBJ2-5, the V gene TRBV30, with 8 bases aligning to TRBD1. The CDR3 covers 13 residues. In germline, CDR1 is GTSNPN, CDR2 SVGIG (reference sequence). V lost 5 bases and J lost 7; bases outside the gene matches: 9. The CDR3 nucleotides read TGTGCCTGGTACCCAGGGGGCGGTCGGACCCAGTACTTC. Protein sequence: CAWYPGGGRTQYF.

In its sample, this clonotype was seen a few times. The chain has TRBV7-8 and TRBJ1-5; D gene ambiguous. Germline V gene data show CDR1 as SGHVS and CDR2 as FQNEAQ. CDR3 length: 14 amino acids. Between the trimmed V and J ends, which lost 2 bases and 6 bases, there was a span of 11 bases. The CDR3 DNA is TGTGCCAGCAGCTTAATGGGAACCACTCAGCCCCAGCATTTT. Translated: CASSLMGTTQPQHF.

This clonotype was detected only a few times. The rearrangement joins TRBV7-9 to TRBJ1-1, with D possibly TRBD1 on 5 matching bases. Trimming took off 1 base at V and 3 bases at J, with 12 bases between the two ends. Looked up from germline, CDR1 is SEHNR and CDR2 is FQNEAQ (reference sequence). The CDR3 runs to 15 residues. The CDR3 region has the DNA TGTGCCAGCAGCTTAGGTTGGGGCGAGGACACTGAAGCTTTCTTT. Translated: CASSLGWGEDTEAFF. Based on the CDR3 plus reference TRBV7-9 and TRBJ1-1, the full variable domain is DTGVSQNPRHKITKRGQNVTFRCDPISEHNRLYWYRQTLGQGPEFLTYFQNEAQLEKSRLLSDRFSAERPKGSFSTLEIQRTEQGDSAMYLCASSLGWGEDTEAFFGQGTRLTVV.

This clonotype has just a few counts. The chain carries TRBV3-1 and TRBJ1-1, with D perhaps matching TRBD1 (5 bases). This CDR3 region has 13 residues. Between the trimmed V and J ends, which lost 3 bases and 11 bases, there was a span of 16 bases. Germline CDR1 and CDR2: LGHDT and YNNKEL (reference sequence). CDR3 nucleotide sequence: TGTGCCAGCAGCCAGGGGACCGGGACCCGGGCTTTCTTT. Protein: CASSQGTGTRAFF.

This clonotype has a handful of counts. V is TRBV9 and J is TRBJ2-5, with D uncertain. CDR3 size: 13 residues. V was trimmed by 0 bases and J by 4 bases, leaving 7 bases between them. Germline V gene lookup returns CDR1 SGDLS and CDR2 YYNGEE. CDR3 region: CASSVGLSETQYF. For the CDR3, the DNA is TGTGCCAGCAGCGTAGGACTTTCAGAGACCCAGTACTTC.

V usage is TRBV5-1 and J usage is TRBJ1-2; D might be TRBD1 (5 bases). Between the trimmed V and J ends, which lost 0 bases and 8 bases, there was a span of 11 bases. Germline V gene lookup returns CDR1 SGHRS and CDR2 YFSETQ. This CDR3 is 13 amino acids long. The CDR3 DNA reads TGCGCCAGCAGCTTGGGGGACCTCGGGGGCTACACCTTC. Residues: CASSLGDLGGYTF.

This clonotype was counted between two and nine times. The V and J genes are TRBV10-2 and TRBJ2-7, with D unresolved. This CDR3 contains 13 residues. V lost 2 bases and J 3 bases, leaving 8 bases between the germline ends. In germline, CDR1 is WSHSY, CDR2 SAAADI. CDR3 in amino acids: CASSEASSYEQYF. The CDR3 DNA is TGCGCCAGCAGTGAGGCCAGCAGCTACGAGCAGTACTTC.

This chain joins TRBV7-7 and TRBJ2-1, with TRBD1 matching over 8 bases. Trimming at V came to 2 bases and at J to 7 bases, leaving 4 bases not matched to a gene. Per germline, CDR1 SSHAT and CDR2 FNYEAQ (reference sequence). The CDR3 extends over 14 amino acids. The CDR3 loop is CASSLSRGLNEQFF. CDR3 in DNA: TGTGCCAGCAGCTTATCCAGGGGGCTAAATGAGCAGTTCTTC. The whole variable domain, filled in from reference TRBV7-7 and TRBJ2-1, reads GAGVSQSPRYKVTKRGQDVTLRCDPISSHATLYWYQQALGQGPEFLTYFNYEAQPDKSGLPSDRFSAERPEGSISTLTIQRTEQRDSAMYRCASSLSRGLNEQFFGPGTRLTVL.

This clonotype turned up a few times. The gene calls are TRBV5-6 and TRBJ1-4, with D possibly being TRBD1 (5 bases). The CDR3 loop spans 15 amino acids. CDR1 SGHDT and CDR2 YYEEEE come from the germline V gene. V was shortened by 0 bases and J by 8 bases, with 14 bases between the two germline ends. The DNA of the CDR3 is TGTGCCAGCAGCTTGGTACCCACGTCAGGGGAAAAACTGTTTTTT. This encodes CASSLVPTSGEKLFF.